This TCR beta chain was sequenced during a study of spatial heterogeneity in lung cancer. TCRdb re-called the 5' RACE reads through MiXCR, storing one row per CDR3 protein. The table shows fewer than 9,500 distinct CDR3 sequences, with approximately 9.8% occurring only once. The CDR3 has 17 residues. V dropped 4 bases and J dropped 0; count of bases not matched to a gene: 5. CDR1 is SNHLY and CDR2 is FYNNEI in the germline V gene. This clonotype appeared many times. This sample's time point: sample taken at primary tumor resection. This chain connects TRBV2 to TRBJ1-5, with 11 bases identical to TRBD1. This specimen was normal lung tissue next to the tumor, taken at surgery. The TCR originated in a male donor with early-stage non-small cell lung cancer. CDR3 protein: CASSGTGGAYSNQPQHF. The CDR3 coding sequence is TGTGCCAGCAGTGGGACAGGGGGCGCATATAGCAATCAGCCCCAGCATTTT.